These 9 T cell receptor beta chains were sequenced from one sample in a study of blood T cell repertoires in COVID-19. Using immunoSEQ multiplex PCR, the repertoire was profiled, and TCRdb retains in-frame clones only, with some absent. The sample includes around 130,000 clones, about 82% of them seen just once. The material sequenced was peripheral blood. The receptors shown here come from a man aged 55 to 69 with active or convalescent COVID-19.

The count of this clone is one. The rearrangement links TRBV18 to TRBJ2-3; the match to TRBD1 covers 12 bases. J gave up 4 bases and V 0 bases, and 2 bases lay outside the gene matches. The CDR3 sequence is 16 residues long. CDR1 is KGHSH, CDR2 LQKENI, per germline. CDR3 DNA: TGTGCCAGCTCACCACCGGGACAGGGGGCCGCAGATACGCAGTATTTT. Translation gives CASSPPGQGAADTQYF.

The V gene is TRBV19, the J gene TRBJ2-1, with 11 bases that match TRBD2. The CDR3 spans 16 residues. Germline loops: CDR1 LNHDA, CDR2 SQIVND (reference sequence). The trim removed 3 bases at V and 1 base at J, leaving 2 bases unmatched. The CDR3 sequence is CASSIRLAGSYNEQFF. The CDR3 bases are TGTGCCAGTAGTATTAGACTAGCGGGATCCTACAATGAGCAGTTCTTC.

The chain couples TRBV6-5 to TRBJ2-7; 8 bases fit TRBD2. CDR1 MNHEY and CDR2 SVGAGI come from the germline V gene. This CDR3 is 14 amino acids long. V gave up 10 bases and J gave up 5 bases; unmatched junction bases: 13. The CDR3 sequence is CATHGGAGAHEQYF. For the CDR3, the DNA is TGTGCCACCCATGGAGGAGCGGGAGCCCACGAGCAGTACTTC.

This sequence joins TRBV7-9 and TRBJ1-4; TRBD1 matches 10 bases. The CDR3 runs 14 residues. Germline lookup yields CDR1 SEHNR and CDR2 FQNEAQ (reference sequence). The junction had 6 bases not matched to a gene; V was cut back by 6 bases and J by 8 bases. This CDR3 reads CASRRGQGSEKLFF. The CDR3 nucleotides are TGTGCCAGCAGGAGGGGACAGGGGAGCGAAAAACTGTTTTTT.

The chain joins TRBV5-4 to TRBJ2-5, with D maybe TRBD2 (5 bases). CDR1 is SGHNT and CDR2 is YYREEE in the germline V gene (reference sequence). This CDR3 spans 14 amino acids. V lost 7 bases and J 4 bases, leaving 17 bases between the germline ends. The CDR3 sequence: CASGGMGVRETQYF. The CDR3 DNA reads TGTGCCAGCGGTGGGATGGGAGTCCGAGAGACCCAGTACTTC.

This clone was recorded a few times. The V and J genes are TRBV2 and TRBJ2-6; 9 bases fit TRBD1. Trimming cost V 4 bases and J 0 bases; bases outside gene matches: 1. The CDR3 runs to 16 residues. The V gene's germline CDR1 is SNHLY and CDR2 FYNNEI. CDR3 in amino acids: CASSGDRVSGANVLTF. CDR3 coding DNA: TGTGCCAGCAGTGGGGACAGGGTCTCTGGGGCCAACGTCCTGACTTTC.

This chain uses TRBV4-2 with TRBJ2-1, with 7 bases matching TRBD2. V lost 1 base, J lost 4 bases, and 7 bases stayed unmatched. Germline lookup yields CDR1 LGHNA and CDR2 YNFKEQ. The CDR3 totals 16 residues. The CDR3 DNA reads TGTGCCAGCAGCCAAGCTCCTAGCGGACTTTACAATGAGCAGTTCTTC. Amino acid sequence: CASSQAPSGLYNEQFF.

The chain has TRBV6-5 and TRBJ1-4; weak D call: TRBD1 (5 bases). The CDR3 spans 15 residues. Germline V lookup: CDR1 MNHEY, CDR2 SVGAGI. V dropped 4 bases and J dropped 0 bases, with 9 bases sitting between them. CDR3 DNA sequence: TGTGCCAGCAGTTTCGACAGTGCAACTAATGAAAAACTGTTTTTT. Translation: CASSFDSATNEKLFF.

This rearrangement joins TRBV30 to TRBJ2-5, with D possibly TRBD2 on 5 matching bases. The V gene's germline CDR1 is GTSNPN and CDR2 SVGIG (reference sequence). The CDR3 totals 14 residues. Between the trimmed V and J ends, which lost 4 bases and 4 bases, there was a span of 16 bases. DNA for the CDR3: TGTGCCTGGAAAAGGCCTAGCACGGGAGAGACCCAGTACTTC. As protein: CAWKRPSTGETQYF.